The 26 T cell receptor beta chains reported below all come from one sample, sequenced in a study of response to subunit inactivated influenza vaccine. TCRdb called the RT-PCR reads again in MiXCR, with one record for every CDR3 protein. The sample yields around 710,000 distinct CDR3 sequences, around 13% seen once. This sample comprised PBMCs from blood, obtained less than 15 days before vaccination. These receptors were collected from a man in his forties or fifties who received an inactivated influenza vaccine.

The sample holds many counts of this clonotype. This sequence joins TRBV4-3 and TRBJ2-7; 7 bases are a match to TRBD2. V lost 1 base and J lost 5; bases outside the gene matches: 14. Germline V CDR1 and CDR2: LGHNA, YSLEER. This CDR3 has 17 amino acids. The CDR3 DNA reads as TGCGCCAGCAGCCAAGTGGGAGAGTGGGGCGGGAGCAACGAGCAGTACTTC. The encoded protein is CASSQVGEWGGSNEQYF.

In nucleotides, the CDR3 is TGTGCCAGCAGTCCCGGGACTACTCGCCAGCCCCAGCATTTT. It specifies CASSPGTTRQPQHF. The chain has TRBV12-3 or TRBV12-4 and TRBJ1-5, with D possibly being TRBD1 (5 bases). The CDR3 is made up of 14 amino acids. The V end lost 5 bases, the J end lost 7 bases, and 15 bases lay between the germline ends.

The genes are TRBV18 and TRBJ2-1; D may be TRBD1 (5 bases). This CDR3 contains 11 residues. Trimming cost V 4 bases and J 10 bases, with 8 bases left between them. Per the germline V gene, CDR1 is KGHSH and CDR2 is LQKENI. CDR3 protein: CASSQRQEQFF. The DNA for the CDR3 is TGTGCCAGCTCACAAAGACAGGAGCAGTTCTTC.

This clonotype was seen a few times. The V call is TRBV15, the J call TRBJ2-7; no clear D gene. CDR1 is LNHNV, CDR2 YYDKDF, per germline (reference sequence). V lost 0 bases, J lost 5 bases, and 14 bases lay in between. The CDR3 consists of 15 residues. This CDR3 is CATSRDLVPPNEQYF. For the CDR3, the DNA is TGTGCCACCAGCAGAGATCTGGTCCCGCCAAACGAGCAGTACTTC.

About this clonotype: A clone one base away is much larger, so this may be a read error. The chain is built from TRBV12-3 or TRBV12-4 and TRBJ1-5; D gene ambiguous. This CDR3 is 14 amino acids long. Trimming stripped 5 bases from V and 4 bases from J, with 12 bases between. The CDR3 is CASSMMAENQPQHF. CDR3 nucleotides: TGTGCCAGCAGTATGATGGCAGAGAATCAGCCCCAGCATTTT.

The CDR3 DNA sequence: TGCAGTGCTAGGCATGTGGGGCTGGGTTCACCCCTCCACTTT. This translates into CSARHVGLGSPLHF. V gene TRBV20-1 combines with J gene TRBJ1-6; D may be TRBD1 (5 bases). Germline loops: CDR1 DFQATT, CDR2 SNEGSKA (reference sequence). The CDR3 sequence is 14 residues long. Trimming cost V 3 bases and J 9 bases, with 15 bases left between them.

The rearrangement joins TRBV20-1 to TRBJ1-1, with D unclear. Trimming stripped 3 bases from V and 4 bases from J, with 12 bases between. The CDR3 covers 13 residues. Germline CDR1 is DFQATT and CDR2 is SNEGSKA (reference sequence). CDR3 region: CSASPPGFTEAFF. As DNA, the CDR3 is TGCAGTGCTAGCCCCCCAGGCTTCACTGAAGCTTTCTTT.

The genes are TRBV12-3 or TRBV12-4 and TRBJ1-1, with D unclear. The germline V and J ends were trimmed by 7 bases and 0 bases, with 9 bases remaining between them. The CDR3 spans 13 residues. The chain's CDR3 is CASTLTLNTEAFF. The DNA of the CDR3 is TGTGCCAGCACCCTGACCCTGAACACTGAAGCTTTCTTT.

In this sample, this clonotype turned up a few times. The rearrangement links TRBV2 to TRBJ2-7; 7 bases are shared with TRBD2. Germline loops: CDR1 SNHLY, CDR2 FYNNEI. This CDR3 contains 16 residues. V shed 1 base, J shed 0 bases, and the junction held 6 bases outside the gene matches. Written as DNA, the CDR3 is TGTGCCAGCAGTGAAGGCGGGGGTTCAAGCTCCTACGAGCAGTACTTC. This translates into CASSEGGGSSSYEQYF. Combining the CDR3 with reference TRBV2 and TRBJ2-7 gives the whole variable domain EPEVTQTPSHQVTQMGQEVILRCVPISNHLYFYWYRQILGQKVEFLVSFYNNEISEKSEIFDDQFSVERPDGSNFTLKIRSTKLEDSAMYFCASSEGGGSSSYEQYFGPGTRLTVT.

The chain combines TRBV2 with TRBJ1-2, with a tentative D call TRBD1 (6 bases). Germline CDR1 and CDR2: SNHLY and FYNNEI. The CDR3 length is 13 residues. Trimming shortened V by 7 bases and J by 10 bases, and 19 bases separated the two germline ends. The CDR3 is CASTQGQGRNYTF. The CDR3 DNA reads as TGTGCCAGCACTCAGGGGCAGGGGAGGAACTACACCTTC.

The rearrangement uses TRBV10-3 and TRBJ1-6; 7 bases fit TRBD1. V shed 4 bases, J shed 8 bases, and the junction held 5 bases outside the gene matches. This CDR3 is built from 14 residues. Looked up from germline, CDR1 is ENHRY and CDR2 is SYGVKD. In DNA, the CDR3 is TGTGCCATCAGTGTACAGGGGTCTGATTCACCCCTCCACTTT. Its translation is CAISVQGSDSPLHF.

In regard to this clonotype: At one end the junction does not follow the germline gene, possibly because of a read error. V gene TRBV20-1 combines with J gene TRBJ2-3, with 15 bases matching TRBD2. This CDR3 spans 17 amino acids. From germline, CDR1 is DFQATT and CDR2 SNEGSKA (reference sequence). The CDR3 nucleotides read TGCTGTGCTAGACACTCCTGGACTAGCGGGGGGGCAGATACGCAGTATTTT. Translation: CCARHSWTSGGADTQYF.

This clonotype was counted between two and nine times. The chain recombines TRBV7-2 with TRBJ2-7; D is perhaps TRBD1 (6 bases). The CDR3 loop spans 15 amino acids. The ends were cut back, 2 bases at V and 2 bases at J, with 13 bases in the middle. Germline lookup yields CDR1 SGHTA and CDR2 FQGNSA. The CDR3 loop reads CASSLSGALTYEQYF. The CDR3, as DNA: TGTGCCAGCAGCTTATCAGGGGCACTAACCTACGAGCAGTACTTC. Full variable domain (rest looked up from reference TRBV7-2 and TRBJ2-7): GAGVSQSPSNKVTEKGKDVELRCDPISGHTALYWYRQSLGQGLEFLIYFQGNSAPDKSGLPSDRFSAERTGGSVSTLTIQRTQQEDSAVYLCASSLSGALTYEQYFGPGTRLTVT.

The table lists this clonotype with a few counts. CDR3 bases: TGCAGTGCGGGGGGGATTGATGGCTACACCTTC. This translates into CSAGGIDGYTF. The rearrangement uses TRBV20-1 and TRBJ1-2, with D possibly TRBD1 on 5 matching bases. This CDR3 spans 11 amino acids. Per germline, CDR1 DFQATT and CDR2 SNEGSKA (reference sequence). V lost 6 bases and J lost 6, with 11 bases in between.

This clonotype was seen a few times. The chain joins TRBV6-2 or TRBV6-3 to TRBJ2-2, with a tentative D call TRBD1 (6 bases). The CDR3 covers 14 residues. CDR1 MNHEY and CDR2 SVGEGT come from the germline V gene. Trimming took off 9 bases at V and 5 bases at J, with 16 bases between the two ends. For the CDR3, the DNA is TGTGCCAGAACAGGGTCTAGAGGGACCGGGGAGCTGTTTTTT. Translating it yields CARTGSRGTGELFF.

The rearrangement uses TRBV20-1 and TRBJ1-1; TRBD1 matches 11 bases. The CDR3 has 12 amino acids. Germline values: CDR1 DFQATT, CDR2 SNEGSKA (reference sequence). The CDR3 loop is CSTEDWDRGAFF. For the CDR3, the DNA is TGCAGCACCGAGGATTGGGACAGGGGGGCTTTCTTT.

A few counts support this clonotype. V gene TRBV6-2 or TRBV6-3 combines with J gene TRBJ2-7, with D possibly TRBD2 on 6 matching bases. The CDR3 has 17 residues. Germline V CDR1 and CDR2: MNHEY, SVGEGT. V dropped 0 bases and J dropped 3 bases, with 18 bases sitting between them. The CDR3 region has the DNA TGTGCCAGCAGTTACTCGAGTCTGGCCCAGGGACTCTACGAGCAGTACTTC. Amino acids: CASSYSSLAQGLYEQYF.

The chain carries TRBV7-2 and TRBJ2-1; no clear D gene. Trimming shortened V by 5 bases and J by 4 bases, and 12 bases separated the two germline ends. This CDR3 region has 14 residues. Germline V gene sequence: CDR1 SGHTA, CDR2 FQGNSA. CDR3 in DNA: TGTGCCAGCAGCATCGACCCGGTATACAATGAGCAGTTCTTC. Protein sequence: CASSIDPVYNEQFF.

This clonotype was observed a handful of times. The CDR3 spells CASSFREDGTGELFF. The CDR3 DNA reads TGTGCCAGCTCATTCAGGGAAGACGGCACCGGGGAGCTGTTTTTT. The rearrangement links TRBV18 to TRBJ2-2; perhaps TRBD1 as D (5 bases). V lost 5 bases and J lost 4, with 14 bases in between. This CDR3 contains 15 residues. Germline CDR1 KGHSH, CDR2 LQKENI.

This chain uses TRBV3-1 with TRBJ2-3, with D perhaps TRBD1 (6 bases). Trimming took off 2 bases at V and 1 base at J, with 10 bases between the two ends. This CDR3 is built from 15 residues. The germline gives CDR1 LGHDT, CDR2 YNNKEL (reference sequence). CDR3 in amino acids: CASSQQGQGTDTQYF. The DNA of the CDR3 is TGTGCCAGCAGCCAACAGGGGCAGGGCACAGATACGCAGTATTTT.

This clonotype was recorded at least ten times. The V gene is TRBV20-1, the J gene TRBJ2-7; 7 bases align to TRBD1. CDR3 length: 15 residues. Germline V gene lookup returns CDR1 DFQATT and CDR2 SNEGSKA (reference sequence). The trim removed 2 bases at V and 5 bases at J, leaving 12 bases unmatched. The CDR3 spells CSARSQGLNWNEQYF. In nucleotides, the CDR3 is TGCAGTGCTAGATCACAGGGGTTGAACTGGAACGAGCAGTACTTC.

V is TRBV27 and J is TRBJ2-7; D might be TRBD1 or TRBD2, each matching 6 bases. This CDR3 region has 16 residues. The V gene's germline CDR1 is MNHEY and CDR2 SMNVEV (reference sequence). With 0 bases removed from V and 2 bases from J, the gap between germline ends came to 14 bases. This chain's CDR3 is CASSLSQRGEAYEQYF. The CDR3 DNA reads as TGTGCCAGCAGTTTATCGCAGAGGGGGGAGGCCTACGAGCAGTACTTC.

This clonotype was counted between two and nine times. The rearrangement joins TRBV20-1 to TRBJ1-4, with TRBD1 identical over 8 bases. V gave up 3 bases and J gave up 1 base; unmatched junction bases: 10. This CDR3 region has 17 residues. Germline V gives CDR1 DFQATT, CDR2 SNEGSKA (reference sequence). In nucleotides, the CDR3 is TGCAGTGCTAGGCCCAGGGGGCCTGCTGGAACTAATGAAAAACTGTTTTTT. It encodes CSARPRGPAGTNEKLFF.

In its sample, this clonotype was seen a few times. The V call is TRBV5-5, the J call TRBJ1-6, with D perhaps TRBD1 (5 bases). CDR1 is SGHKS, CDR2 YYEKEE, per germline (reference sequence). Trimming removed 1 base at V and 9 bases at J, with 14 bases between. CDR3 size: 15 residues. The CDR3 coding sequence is TGTGCCAGCAGCTTGTCAGGGCTGGATCTTTCACCCCTCCACTTT. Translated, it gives CASSLSGLDLSPLHF.

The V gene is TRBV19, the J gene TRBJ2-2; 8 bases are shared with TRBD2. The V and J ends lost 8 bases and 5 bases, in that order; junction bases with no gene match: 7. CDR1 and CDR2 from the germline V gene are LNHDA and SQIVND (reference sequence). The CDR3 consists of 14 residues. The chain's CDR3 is CASVASGYTGELFF. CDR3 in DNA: TGTGCCAGTGTGGCTAGCGGGTATACCGGGGAGCTGTTTTTT.

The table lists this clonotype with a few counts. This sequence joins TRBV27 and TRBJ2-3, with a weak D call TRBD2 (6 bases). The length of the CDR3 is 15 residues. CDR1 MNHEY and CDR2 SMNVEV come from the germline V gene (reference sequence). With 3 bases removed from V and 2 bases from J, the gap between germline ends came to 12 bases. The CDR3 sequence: CASSFSGLNTDTQYF. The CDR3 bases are TGTGCCAGCAGTTTCTCGGGACTTAACACAGATACGCAGTATTTT.